The sequence of this TCR beta chain was determined in a study of shared clonotypes between healthy human individuals. The method was immunoSEQ multiplex PCR; TCRdb's version includes in-frame clones alone and lacks a portion of them. The sample has 1.4 million to 1.5 million clones; around 95% are singletons. Trimming removed 4 bases from V and 11 bases from J, with 17 bases in between. There are 13 residues in the CDR3. In germline, CDR1 is GTSNPN, CDR2 SVGIG (reference sequence). This receptor was taken from a man aged 30 to 39 in good health. The chain recombines TRBV30 with TRBJ1-4, with unresolved D. The sample consisted of naive CD4+ T cells sorted from blood. Subset reported: CD45RA+ positively selected. This CDR3 reads CAWTGNGFGKLFF. CDR3 coding DNA: TGTGCCTGGACCGGAAATGGCTTTGGGAAACTGTTTTTT. Based on the CDR3 plus reference TRBV30 and TRBJ1-4, the full variable domain is SQTIHQWPATLVQPVGSPLSLECTVEGTSNPNLYWYRQAAGRGLQLLFYSVGIGQISSEVPQNLSASRPQDRQFILSSKKLLLSDSGFYLCAWTGNGFGKLFFGSGTQLSVL.